These 10 T cell receptor beta chains originate from one sample sequenced in a study of Ad26.COV2.S vaccination and SARS-CoV-2 variants. Assay: immunoSEQ multiplex PCR; the TCRdb copy retains only in-frame clones and omits some. The data show 380,000 or so clones, about 80% seen once. As to treatment: 15 to 20 received Ad26.COV2.S at low or high dose, single or two shots; 5 received placebo; per-sample allocation not given. Sampling took place 63 days after the first vaccine or placebo injection. Sample: peripheral blood, taken in a trial of Ad26.COV2.S vaccine versus placebo. Every receptor here comes from a person aged 18-60 years who received the Ad26.COV2.S COVID-19 vaccine or a placebo.

This chain connects TRBV11-2 to TRBJ1-2; TRBD1 aligns across 7 bases. This CDR3 is 13 amino acids long. The germline V gene has CDR1 SGHAT and CDR2 FQNNGV. The V gene end was trimmed by 1 base and the J gene end by 7 bases; junction bases not matched to a gene: 3. The CDR3 DNA sequence: TGTGCCAGCAGCTTAGCGGGACAGCTTGGCTACACCTTC. It is translated as CASSLAGQLGYTF.

This clone showed up just a few times. The same CDR3 also results from other DNA sequences found in this sample. The chain is built from TRBV2 and TRBJ1-6, with D hard to call. There are 14 residues in the CDR3. V was clipped by 0 bases and J by 8 bases, with 8 bases between them. Germline V gene sequence: CDR1 SNHLY, CDR2 FYNNEI. The CDR3 loop is CASSEALGYSPLHF. The CDR3 DNA reads as TGTGCCAGCAGTGAAGCGCTTGGCTATTCACCCCTCCACTTT.

The V and J genes are TRBV10-3 and TRBJ2-1; possible D gene TRBD2, 5 bases. Germline-derived CDR1 and CDR2 are ENHRY and SYGVKD. The V and J ends lost 4 bases and 8 bases respectively, with 12 bases between them. This CDR3 spans 13 amino acids. This CDR3 is CAISGDMRDEQFF. CDR3 DNA sequence: TGTGCCATCAGTGGGGATATGCGGGATGAGCAGTTCTTC.

The chain employs TRBV5-5 and TRBJ1-2; weak D call: TRBD1 (5 bases). The CDR3 is 16 amino acids. From germline, CDR1 is SGHKS and CDR2 YYEKEE (reference sequence). V lost 5 bases and J lost 0, with 17 bases in between. CDR3 sequence (DNA): TGTGCCAGCAGTACCGCGGAGGGACCTCCTAACTATGGCTACACCTTC. This encodes CASSTAEGPPNYGYTF.

The J gene is TRBJ1-5, the V gene TRBV4-1; D is possibly TRBD1 (5 bases). This CDR3 comprises 14 residues. The ends were cut back, 4 bases at V and 0 bases at J, with 7 bases in the middle. Germline V gene data show CDR1 as MGHRA and CDR2 as YSYEKL. CDR3 in DNA: TGCGCCAGCAGCCTAGACAGTAGCAATCAGCCCCAGCATTTT. It codes for CASSLDSSNQPQHF.

The chain is built from TRBV6-5 and TRBJ1-2; 7 bases agree with TRBD1. Germline assignment: CDR1 MNHEY and CDR2 SVGAGI. This CDR3 spans 14 amino acids. V trimming: 8 bases; J trimming: 4 bases; junction bases outside the gene matches: 10. CDR3: CASGRYRGPYGYTF. CDR3 coding DNA: TGTGCCAGCGGGCGGTACAGGGGCCCCTATGGCTACACCTTC.

This clone was observed once. This chain connects TRBV7-9 to TRBJ2-5; a weak D match, TRBD2 (5 bases). V was cut by 5 bases and J by 6 bases, with 13 bases left in between. The CDR3 has 13 residues. Germline V gene lookup returns CDR1 SEHNR and CDR2 FQNEAQ (reference sequence). For the CDR3, the DNA is TGTGCCAGCAGCGAACTAGAGTTTAAGACCCAGTACTTC. Encoded protein: CASSELEFKTQYF.

The V gene is TRBV15, the J gene TRBJ1-1; possibly TRBD1 for D (6 bases). Per germline, CDR1 LNHNV and CDR2 YYDKDF (reference sequence). The CDR3 is made up of 15 amino acids. Trimming pared 0 bases from V and 4 bases from J, leaving 12 bases between. The CDR3 protein is CATSRDRGAGTEAFF. The CDR3 DNA reads as TGTGCCACCAGCAGAGATCGGGGGGCAGGCACTGAAGCTTTCTTT.

DNA of the CDR3: TGTGCCAGCAGCTTCGGGACAGGGACGTACAATGAGCAGTTCTTC. It codes for CASSFGTGTYNEQFF. The chain carries TRBV11-2 and TRBJ2-1; TRBD1 matches 9 bases. V shed 3 bases, J shed 4 bases, and the junction held 4 bases outside the gene matches. Germline V gene lookup returns CDR1 SGHAT and CDR2 FQNNGV. CDR3 length: 15 amino acids.

V gene TRBV19 combines with J gene TRBJ1-2, with D perhaps matching TRBD1 (6 bases). The V gene lost 6 bases and the J gene lost 0 bases, with 8 bases spanning the gap. Germline lookup yields CDR1 LNHDA and CDR2 SQIVND (reference sequence). The CDR3 totals 13 residues. The CDR3 DNA is TGTGCCAGTAGGGGGGCGACTAACTATGGCTACACCTTC. Protein sequence: CASRGATNYGYTF.